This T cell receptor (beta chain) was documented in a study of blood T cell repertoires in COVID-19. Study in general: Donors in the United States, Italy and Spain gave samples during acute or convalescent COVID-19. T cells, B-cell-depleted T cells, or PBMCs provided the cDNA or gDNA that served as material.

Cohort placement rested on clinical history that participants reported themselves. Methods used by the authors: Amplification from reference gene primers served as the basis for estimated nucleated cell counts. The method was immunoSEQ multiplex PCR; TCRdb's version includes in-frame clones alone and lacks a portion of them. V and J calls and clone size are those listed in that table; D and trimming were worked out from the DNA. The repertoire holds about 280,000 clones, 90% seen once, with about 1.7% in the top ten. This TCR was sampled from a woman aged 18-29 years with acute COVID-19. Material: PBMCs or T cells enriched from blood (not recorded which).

CDR3 coding DNA: TGCAGCGTTGAAGATACCGGAGGGCTCTACGAGCAGTACTTC. Residues: CSVEDTGGLYEQYF. The chain uses TRBV29-1 and TRBJ2-7; D is possibly TRBD2 (6 bases). V was pared by 0 bases and J by 3 bases, with 12 bases between. CDR1 and CDR2 from the germline V gene are SQVTM and ANQGSEA. The CDR3 has 14 residues.